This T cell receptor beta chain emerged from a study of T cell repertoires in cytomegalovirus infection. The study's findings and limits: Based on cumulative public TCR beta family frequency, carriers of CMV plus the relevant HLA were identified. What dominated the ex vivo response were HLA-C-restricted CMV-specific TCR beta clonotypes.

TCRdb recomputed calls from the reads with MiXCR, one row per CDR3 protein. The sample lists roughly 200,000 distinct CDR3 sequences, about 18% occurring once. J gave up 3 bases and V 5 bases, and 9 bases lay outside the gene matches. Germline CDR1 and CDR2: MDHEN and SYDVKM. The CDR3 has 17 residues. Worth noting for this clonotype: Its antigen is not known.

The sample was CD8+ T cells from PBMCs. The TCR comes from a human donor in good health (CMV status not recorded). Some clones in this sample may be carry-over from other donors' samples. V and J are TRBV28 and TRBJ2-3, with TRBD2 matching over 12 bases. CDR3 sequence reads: CASSSLAGGPITDTQYF. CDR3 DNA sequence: TGTGCCAGCAGTAGTCTAGCGGGGGGGCCTATTACAGATACGCAGTATTTT.